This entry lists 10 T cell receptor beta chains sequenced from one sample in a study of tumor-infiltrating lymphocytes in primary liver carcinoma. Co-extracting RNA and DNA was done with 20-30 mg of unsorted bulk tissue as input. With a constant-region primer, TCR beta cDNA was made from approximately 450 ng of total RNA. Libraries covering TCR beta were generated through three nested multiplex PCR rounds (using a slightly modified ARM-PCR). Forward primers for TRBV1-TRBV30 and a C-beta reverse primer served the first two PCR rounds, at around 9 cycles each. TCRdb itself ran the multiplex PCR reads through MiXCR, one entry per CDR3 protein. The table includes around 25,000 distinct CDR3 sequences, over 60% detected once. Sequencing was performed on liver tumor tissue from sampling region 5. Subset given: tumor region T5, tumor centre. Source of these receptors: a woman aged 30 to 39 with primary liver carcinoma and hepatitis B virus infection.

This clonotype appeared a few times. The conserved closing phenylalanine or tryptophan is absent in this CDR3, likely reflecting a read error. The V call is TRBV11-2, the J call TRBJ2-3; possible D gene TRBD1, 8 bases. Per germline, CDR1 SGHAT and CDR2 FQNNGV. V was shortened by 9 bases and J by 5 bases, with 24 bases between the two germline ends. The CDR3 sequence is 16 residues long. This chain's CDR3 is CASSRTRQGRGDTQYS. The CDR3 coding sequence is TGTGCCAGTAGCCGGACTCGACAGGGGAGGGGAGATACGCAGTATTCT.

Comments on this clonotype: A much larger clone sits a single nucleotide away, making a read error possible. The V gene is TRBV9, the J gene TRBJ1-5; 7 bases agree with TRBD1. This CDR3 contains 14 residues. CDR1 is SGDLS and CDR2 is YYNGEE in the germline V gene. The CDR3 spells CASSSGDSSQPQNF. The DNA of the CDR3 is TGTGCCAGCAGCTCGGGGGACAGCTCCCAGCCCCAGAATTTT.

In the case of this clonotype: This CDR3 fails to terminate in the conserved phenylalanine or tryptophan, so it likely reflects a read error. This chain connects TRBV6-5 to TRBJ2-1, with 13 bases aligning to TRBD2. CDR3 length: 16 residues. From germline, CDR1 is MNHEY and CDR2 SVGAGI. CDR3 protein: CVSSYTGTSGTNEQFL. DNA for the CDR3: TGTGTCAGCAGTTACACCGGGACTAGCGGGACCAATGAGCAGTTCTTA.

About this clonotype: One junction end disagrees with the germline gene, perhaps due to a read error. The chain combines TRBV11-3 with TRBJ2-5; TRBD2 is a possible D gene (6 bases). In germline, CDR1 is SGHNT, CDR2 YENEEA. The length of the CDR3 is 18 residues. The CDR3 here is CPSSPGDSSQGMQETQYF. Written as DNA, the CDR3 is TGTCCCAGCAGCCCGGGGGATTCAAGCCAGGGTATGCAAGAGACCCAGTACTTC.

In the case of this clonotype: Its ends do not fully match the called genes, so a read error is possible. CDR3 bases: TGTGCCAGCAGCTACAAGGACAGCAGCTTCTACGAGCAGTGCTTC. It translates to CASSYKDSSFYEQCF. The chain is built from TRBV6-5 and TRBJ2-7, with a possible D match to TRBD1 (6 bases). The CDR3 is 15 amino acids. Germline-derived CDR1 and CDR2 are MNHEY and SVGAGI.

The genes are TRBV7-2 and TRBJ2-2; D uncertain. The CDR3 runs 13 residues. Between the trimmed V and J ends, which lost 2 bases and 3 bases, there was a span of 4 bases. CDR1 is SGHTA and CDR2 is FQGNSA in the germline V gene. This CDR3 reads CASSLRYTGELFF. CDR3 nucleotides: TGTGCCAGCAGCTTACGGTACACCGGGGAGCTGTTTTTT.

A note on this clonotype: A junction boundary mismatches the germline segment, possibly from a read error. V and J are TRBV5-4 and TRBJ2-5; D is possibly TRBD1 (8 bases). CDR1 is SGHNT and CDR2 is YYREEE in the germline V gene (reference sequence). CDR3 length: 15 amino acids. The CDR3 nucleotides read TGTGCCAGCAGCCCAGGACAGGGAGGGGAAGAGGCCCAGTACTTC. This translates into CASSPGQGGEEAQYF.

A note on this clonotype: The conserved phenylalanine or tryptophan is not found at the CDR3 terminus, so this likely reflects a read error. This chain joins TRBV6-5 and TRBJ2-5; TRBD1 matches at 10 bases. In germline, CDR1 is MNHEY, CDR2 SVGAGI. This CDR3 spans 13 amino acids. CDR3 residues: CTRSTDRGLTQYL. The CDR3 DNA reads TGTACCAGGAGTACCGACAGGGGGCTGACCCAGTACCTC.

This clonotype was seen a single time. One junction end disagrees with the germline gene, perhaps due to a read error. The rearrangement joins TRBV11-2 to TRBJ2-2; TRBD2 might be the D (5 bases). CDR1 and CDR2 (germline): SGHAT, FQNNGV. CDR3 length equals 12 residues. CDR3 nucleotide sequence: TGTGCCAACAGCGCGGAGTACGGGGAGTTATTTTTT. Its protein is CANSAEYGELFF.

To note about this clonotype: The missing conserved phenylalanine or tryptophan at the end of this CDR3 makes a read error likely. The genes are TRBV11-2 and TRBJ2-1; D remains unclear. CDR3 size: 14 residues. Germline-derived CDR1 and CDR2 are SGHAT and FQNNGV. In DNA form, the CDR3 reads TGTGACAGCAGCTCTTTTTATGGGTCCAATGAGCAGTTCCTT. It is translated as CDSSSFYGSNEQFL.